Each of the 6 T cell receptor beta chains below was sequenced from the same sample in a study of identical twins. TCRdb recomputed calls from the 5' RACE reads with MiXCR, one row per CDR3 protein. The sample holds a few hundred thousand distinct CDR3 sequences; approximately 8.3% are singletons and the top ten take 3%. This sample also appeared in a second study, on yellow fever vaccine responses in identical twins.

The specimen was CD8+ T cells sorted from blood. These receptors came from a woman between 18 and 29 years old in good health.

This clonotype appeared a few times. The rearrangement joins TRBV29-1 to TRBJ2-1, with D possibly being TRBD1 (6 bases). In germline, CDR1 is SQVTM, CDR2 ANQGSEA. Trimming removed 5 bases from V and 5 bases from J, with 13 bases in between. This CDR3 region has 13 residues. CDR3 sequence reads: CSVLGTSNNEQFF. The CDR3 DNA sequence: TGCAGCGTTCTGGGGACATCGAACAATGAGCAGTTCTTC.

This chain joins TRBV5-1 and TRBJ2-1; D is unresolved. Germline CDR1 and CDR2: SGHRS and YFSETQ. This CDR3 contains 12 residues. Trimming stripped 2 bases from V and 7 bases from J, with 7 bases between. CDR3 loop: CASSFYGNEQFF. The DNA for the CDR3 is TGCGCCAGCAGCTTTTACGGAAATGAGCAGTTCTTC.

The sample holds a few counts of this clonotype. This chain uses TRBV7-2 with TRBJ2-7; D gene uncertain. The V end lost 6 bases, the J end lost 6 bases, and 9 bases lay between the germline ends. This CDR3 is 11 amino acids long. CDR1 and CDR2 from the germline V gene are SGHTA and FQGNSA. The DNA of the CDR3 is TGTGCCAGCAGATACCCTAGCGAGCAGTACTTC. Translating gives CASRYPSEQYF.

This chain joins TRBV29-1 and TRBJ2-1, with 9 bases matching TRBD2. Trimming at V came to 7 bases and at J to 5 bases, leaving 9 bases not matched to a gene. This CDR3 has 14 amino acids. Germline-derived CDR1 and CDR2 are SQVTM and ANQGSEA. The CDR3 DNA reads as TGCAGCGCCCTGGGACTAGCTACGAACAATGAGCAGTTCTTC. Protein sequence: CSALGLATNNEQFF.

V gene TRBV4-3 combines with J gene TRBJ2-1; perhaps TRBD2 as D (5 bases). This CDR3 is 15 amino acids long. Trimming pared 3 bases from V and 3 bases from J, leaving 12 bases between. Germline loops: CDR1 LGHNA, CDR2 YSLEER. CDR3 in amino acids: CASSQRGSLYNEQFF. For the CDR3, the DNA is TGCGCCAGCAGCCAGCGCGGGTCCCTCTACAATGAGCAGTTCTTC.

This clonotype was seen only a few times. V and J are TRBV7-8 and TRBJ2-1; tentative D call: TRBD2 (6 bases). CDR1 is SGHVS, CDR2 FQNEAQ, per germline. Trimming took 2 bases from V and 8 from J, leaving 16 bases between them. CDR3 size: 15 residues. The CDR3 DNA follows: TGTGCCAGCAGCTTAAATCTAGCGACTGGGGATGAGCAGTTCTTC. Translated: CASSLNLATGDEQFF.